This TCR beta chain was captured in a study of vaccination and CD4 T cells after COVID-19. Study-wide results and caveats: A comparatively limited set of convalescent patients was examined, with no early post-infection timepoints.

CDR1 is SGHAT, CDR2 FQDESV, per germline (reference sequence). Trimming at V came to 10 bases and at J to 2 bases, leaving 12 bases not matched to a gene. The CDR3 runs to 15 residues. Sequencing of DNA taken from cultured CD4+ T cells relied on the Oncomine TCR Beta short-read assay. It was cultured CD4+ T cells from which genomic DNA was extracted. MiXCR, run by TCRdb on the PCR reads, gives a single entry per CDR3 protein. The sample holds approximately 9,600 distinct CDR3 sequences, around two fifths seen once. With respect to this clonotype: Its antigen is currently unknown.

As to treatment: roughly 10-day PBMC culture with coronavirus spike peptide pools or control peptides (ViraFEST assay). Researchers collected the unexposed donor's CD4+ T cells before the COVID-19 pandemic (2011-2018). Using peptide pools, antigen-specific T cells were expanded in ViraFEST before TCRs were sequenced. Every well contained around 2 million PBMCs, which were grown with approximately 9.5 IU/ml IL-2 and approximately 9.5 ug/ml peptide pools. V and J are TRBV11-1 and TRBJ1-1, with 8 bases matching TRBD1. Sequenced material: CD4+ T cells from blood, cultured in vitro. The clonotype originates from a human donor in good health. CDR3 in amino acids: CATYTAGGANTEAFF. CDR3 in DNA: TGTGCCACCTACACCGCAGGGGGCGCAAACACTGAAGCTTTCTTT.